Each of the 20 T cell receptor beta chains below was sequenced from the same sample in a study of T cell responses to AZD1222 COVID-19 vaccine. Only in-frame clones appear in the TCRdb table, and some are missing; sequencing was by immunoSEQ multiplex PCR. The data show more than 140,000 clones, 85% to 95% seen once. The material sequenced was peripheral blood, taken on day 0 of MenACWY control vaccination. These receptors were taken from an adult in good health.

CDR3 nucleotides: TGTGCCAGCAGTGGACAGGGGGCTGGCGGCTACACCTTC. It codes for CASSGQGAGGYTF. The V gene is TRBV7-9, the J gene TRBJ1-2; TRBD1 agrees at 11 bases. There are 13 residues in the CDR3. With 6 bases clipped from V and 8 bases from J, the junction kept 5 bases outside the gene matches. Germline CDR1 and CDR2: SEHNR and FQNEAQ (reference sequence).

The chain is built from TRBV9 and TRBJ2-1; tentatively, D is TRBD2 (6 bases). Deletions cut 1 base from V and 2 bases from J, with 10 bases between. The CDR3 is 15 residues long. CDR1 SGDLS and CDR2 YYNGEE come from the germline V gene. CDR3 in DNA: TGTGCCAGCAGCGTAAATAGCGGCACCTACAATGAGCAGTTCTTC. The encoded protein is CASSVNSGTYNEQFF. The full variable domain, with the rest looked up from reference TRBV9 and TRBJ2-1, is DSGVTQTPKHLITATGQRVTLRCSPRSGDLSVYWYQQSLDQGLQFLIQYYNGEERAKGNILERFSAQQFPDLHSELNLSSLELGDSALYFCASSVNSGTYNEQFFGPGTRLTVL.

V and J are TRBV5-1 and TRBJ2-3; 11 bases map to TRBD2. Unmatched junction bases numbered 5, after V lost 4 bases and J lost 4 bases. Germline lookup yields CDR1 SGHRS and CDR2 YFSETQ. This CDR3 contains 15 residues. The CDR3: CASSLAGGSPDTQYF. As DNA, the CDR3 is TGCGCCAGCAGCCTAGCGGGAGGTTCCCCAGATACGCAGTATTTT. The variable domain in full, completed from reference TRBV5-1 and TRBJ2-3, reads KAGVTQTPRYLIKTRGQQVTLSCSPISGHRSVSWYQQTPGQGLQFLFEYFSETQRNKGNFPGRFSGRQFSNSRSEMNVSTLELGDSALYLCASSLAGGSPDTQYFGPGTRLTVL.

Note on this clone: The same CDR3 arises from other DNA sequences in this sample as well. The rearrangement joins TRBV14 to TRBJ1-2; tentative D call: TRBD1 (5 bases). This CDR3 has 13 amino acids. CDR1 is SGHDN, CDR2 FVKESK, per germline. Trimming removed 1 base at V and 2 bases at J, with 5 bases between. Here the CDR3 reads CASSQGTNYGYTF. The CDR3, as DNA: TGTGCCAGCAGCCAAGGGACAAACTATGGCTACACCTTC.

The chain carries TRBV13 and TRBJ2-7; D tentatively fits TRBD1 or TRBD2 (7 bases each). This CDR3 is built from 15 residues. The V end was cut by 1 base, the J end by 7 bases, with 17 bases between. Germline V gene lookup returns CDR1 PRHDT and CDR2 FYEKMQ (reference sequence). The chain's CDR3 is CASSLVWEGAREQYF. In DNA, the CDR3 is TGTGCCAGCAGCTTAGTTTGGGAGGGGGCGCGAGAGCAGTACTTC. Full variable domain (outside the CDR3, taken from reference TRBV13 and TRBJ2-7): AAGVIQSPRHLIKEKRETATLKCYPIPRHDTVYWYQQGPGQDPQFLISFYEKMQSDKGSIPDRFSAQQFSDYHSELNMSSLELGDSALYFCASSLVWEGAREQYFGPGTRLTVT.

About this clone itself: This CDR3 is also generated by other DNA sequences in the sample. J is TRBJ2-7 and V is TRBV28; D is uncertain. Per germline, CDR1 MDHEN and CDR2 SYDVKM. The CDR3 sequence is 11 residues long. With 5 bases removed from V and 4 bases from J, the gap between germline ends came to 6 bases. The CDR3 is CASSRGYEQYF. CDR3 sequence (DNA): TGTGCCAGCAGTCGCGGATACGAGCAGTACTTC.

The V and J genes are TRBV21-1 and TRBJ2-1; the D call in the table, TRBD2, was not verified against the DNA. TRBV21-1 is flagged as a pseudogene. The CDR3 contains 17 residues. The CDR3 bases are TGTGCCAGCAGCAAATTCCTAGCGGGAGATCTTCCTGATGAGCAGTTCTTC. It codes for CASSKFLAGDLPDEQFF.

The chain has TRBV29-1 and TRBJ1-2; no definite D call. Germline V lookup: CDR1 SQVTM, CDR2 ANQGSEA. The ends were cut back, 4 bases at V and 5 bases at J, with 14 bases in the middle. This CDR3 has 13 amino acids. The chain's CDR3 is CSVVVGMGYGYTF. The CDR3 coding sequence is TGCAGCGTTGTAGTGGGAATGGGGTATGGCTACACCTTC.

This chain joins TRBV27 and TRBJ2-2, with TRBD1 matching 12 bases. CDR1 and CDR2 (germline): MNHEY, SMNVEV (reference sequence). The CDR3 consists of 16 residues. V trimming: 7 bases; J trimming: 2 bases; junction bases outside the gene matches: 5. The CDR3 DNA sequence: TGTGCCAGCAAAGGGACAGGGGGCCGAAACACCGGGGAGCTGTTTTTT. It translates to CASKGTGGRNTGELFF.

The chain uses TRBV5-1 and TRBJ1-2; possibly TRBD1 for D (6 bases). Germline CDR1 and CDR2: SGHRS and YFSETQ. Trimming pared 1 base from V and 7 bases from J, leaving 11 bases between. The CDR3 length is 13 residues. CDR3 sequence: CASSLSGASGYTF. CDR3 bases: TGCGCCAGCAGCTTGTCGGGGGCCAGTGGCTACACCTTC. The full variable domain, with the rest looked up from reference TRBV5-1 and TRBJ1-2, is KAGVTQTPRYLIKTRGQQVTLSCSPISGHRSVSWYQQTPGQGLQFLFEYFSETQRNKGNFPGRFSGRQFSNSRSEMNVSTLELGDSALYLCASSLSGASGYTFGSGTRLTVV.

The rearrangement links TRBV7-2 to TRBJ1-5; 7 nucleotides match TRBD1. The CDR3 has 14 amino acids. Per the germline V gene, CDR1 is SGHTA and CDR2 is FQGNSA. V lost 4 bases, J lost 7 bases, and 7 bases stayed unmatched. CDR3 sequence reads: CASSSQGGGQPQHF. In nucleotides, the CDR3 is TGTGCCAGCAGCTCTCAGGGGGGGGGACAGCCCCAGCATTTT.

The chain combines TRBV20-1 with TRBJ2-3; D assignment may be TRBD1 or TRBD2 (5 bases each). Trimming removed 6 bases at V and 5 bases at J, with 9 bases between. CDR1 DFQATT and CDR2 SNEGSKA come from the germline V gene (reference sequence). The CDR3 covers 11 residues. As DNA, the CDR3 is TGCAGTGCGGTGGGGGTAGATACGCAGTATTTT. This codes for CSAVGVDTQYF.

The chain is built from TRBV19 and TRBJ1-1, with D possibly being TRBD1 (6 bases). The V and J ends lost 5 bases and 4 bases respectively, with 14 bases between them. The CDR3 totals 14 residues. The germline CDR1 and CDR2 sequences are LNHDA and SQIVND (reference sequence). As DNA, the CDR3 is TGTGCCAGTAGTTTCCTGGGGGCTAGCACTGAAGCTTTCTTT. Its protein is CASSFLGASTEAFF. Full variable domain (outside the CDR3, taken from reference TRBV19 and TRBJ1-1): DGGITQSPKYLFRKEGQNVTLSCEQNLNHDAMYWYRQDPGQGLRLIYYSQIVNDFQKGDIAEGYSVSREKKESFPLTVTSAQKNPTAFYLCASSFLGASTEAFFGQGTRLTVV.

V usage is TRBV6-7 and J usage is TRBJ2-1; D perhaps matches TRBD2 (6 bases). TRBV6-7 qualifies as an ORF whose function is uncertain. The CDR3 extends over 15 amino acids. Trimming pared 5 bases from V and 5 bases from J, leaving 16 bases between. The CDR3 is CASSVGAGPNNEQFF. CDR3 coding DNA: TGTGCCAGCAGTGTCGGTGCGGGGCCCAACAATGAGCAGTTCTTC.

The V gene is TRBV7-9, the J gene TRBJ2-2; 12 bases match TRBD2. With 5 bases clipped from V and 4 bases from J, the junction kept 8 bases outside the gene matches. This CDR3 comprises 17 residues. The V gene's germline CDR1 is SEHNR and CDR2 FQNEAQ (reference sequence). The CDR3 DNA reads TGTGCCAGCAGCCTAAGACTAGCGGGAGCATCCACCGGGGAGCTGTTTTTT. This codes for CASSLRLAGASTGELFF.

V usage is TRBV2 and J usage is TRBJ2-2, with 11 bases lining up with TRBD1. Trimming at V came to 7 bases and at J to 5 bases, leaving 3 bases not matched to a gene. Germline V lookup: CDR1 SNHLY, CDR2 FYNNEI. The CDR3 loop spans 14 amino acids. The CDR3 DNA is TGTGCCAGCACCGGGACAGGGGGGACCGGGGAGCTGTTTTTT. Translated, it gives CASTGTGGTGELFF.

This sequence joins TRBV2 and TRBJ1-5; 10 bases align to TRBD1. Germline values: CDR1 SNHLY, CDR2 FYNNEI. This CDR3 is built from 15 residues. Losses at the gene ends were 3 bases for V and 4 bases for J; bases not matched to a gene: 3. As DNA, the CDR3 is TGTGCCAGCAGTGAGGGACAGGGGTGGAATCAGCCCCAGCATTTT. Its protein is CASSEGQGWNQPQHF.

This sequence joins TRBV5-4 and TRBJ2-1; TRBD2 matches at 7 bases. V trimming: 4 bases; J trimming: 0 bases; junction bases outside the gene matches: 1. The length of the CDR3 is 14 residues. Germline values: CDR1 SGHNT, CDR2 YYREEE (reference sequence). The CDR3 DNA is TGTGCCAGCAGCCCGGGGGGCTCCTACAATGAGCAGTTCTTC. The encoded protein is CASSPGGSYNEQFF.

The chain couples TRBV14 to TRBJ2-2, with D tentatively TRBD1 (6 bases). Germline V CDR1 and CDR2: SGHDN, FVKESK. CDR3 length: 14 residues. The V end lost 6 bases, the J end lost 0 bases, and 8 bases lay between the germline ends. This chain's CDR3 is CASRGASNTGELFF. The CDR3 DNA reads TGTGCCAGCAGGGGGGCCTCGAACACCGGGGAGCTGTTTTTT.

The V and J genes are TRBV28 and TRBJ1-6, with D uncertain. The germline V and J ends were trimmed by 5 bases and 9 bases, with 8 bases remaining between them. The CDR3 loop spans 12 amino acids. Germline CDR1 reads MDHEN; CDR2 reads SYDVKM. The CDR3 protein is CASSDLVSPLHF. The CDR3 DNA follows: TGTGCCAGCAGTGACCTAGTTTCACCCCTCCACTTT.